These 25 T cell receptor beta chains were sequenced from one sample in a study of blood T cell repertoires in COVID-19. This table comes from immunoSEQ multiplex PCR, and its TCRdb copy is limited to in-frame clones, with some not included. The table lists about 49,000 clones, about 83% of them singletons. Sequenced: peripheral blood. These receptor sequences come from a man aged 50 to 59 with acute or convalescent COVID-19.

The chain is built from TRBV7-9 and TRBJ2-5; 13 bases are shared with TRBD2. Germline assignment: CDR1 SEHNR and CDR2 FQNEAQ (reference sequence). The CDR3 runs 16 residues. V shed 5 bases, J shed 4 bases, and the junction held 7 bases outside the gene matches. Here the CDR3 DNA reads TGTGCCAGCAGCACCAAGACTAGCGGGGGGCCAGAGACCCAGTACTTC. Encoded protein: CASSTKTSGGPETQYF.

The rearrangement uses TRBV7-7 and TRBJ2-7; 10 nucleotides line up with TRBD1. V was clipped by 3 bases and J by 2 bases; unmatched bases: 1. This CDR3 is built from 14 residues. Germline-derived CDR1 and CDR2 are SSHAT and FNYEAQ (reference sequence). CDR3 sequence (DNA): TGTGCCAGCAGCTTGGGGACAGGGGCCTACGAGCAGTACTTC. Amino acid sequence: CASSLGTGAYEQYF.

V and J are TRBV28 and TRBJ2-5; 9 bases line up with TRBD1. V gave up 11 bases and J gave up 4 bases; unmatched junction bases: 14. Germline-derived CDR1 and CDR2 are MDHEN and SYDVKM. The CDR3 has 15 amino acids. In DNA, the CDR3 is TGTGCCTCGTACAGGGGGCTAGGGGAGGCAGAGACCCAGTACTTC. Amino acid sequence: CASYRGLGEAETQYF.

V gene TRBV2 combines with J gene TRBJ2-1; TRBD2 agrees at 8 bases. The V and J ends lost 5 bases and 5 bases, in that order; junction bases with no gene match: 11. The CDR3 has 16 residues. Germline-derived CDR1 and CDR2 are SNHLY and FYNNEI. The CDR3 protein is CASSWDPSGLDNEQFF. DNA of the CDR3: TGTGCCAGCAGTTGGGACCCTAGCGGGCTTGACAATGAGCAGTTCTTC.

The rearrangement uses TRBV27 and TRBJ1-5, with 7 bases fitting TRBD1. Trimming took 3 bases from V and 4 from J; bases not matched to a gene: 3. The CDR3 loop spans 14 amino acids. Germline-derived CDR1 and CDR2 are MNHEY and SMNVEV (reference sequence). CDR3 loop: CASSLTGMNQPQHF. The CDR3 DNA is TGTGCCAGCAGTTTGACAGGGATGAATCAGCCCCAGCATTTT.

V usage is TRBV19 and J usage is TRBJ2-4; 11 nucleotides agree with TRBD1. J was trimmed by 8 bases and V by 6 bases; bases with no gene match: 15. Germline values: CDR1 LNHDA, CDR2 SQIVND (reference sequence). The CDR3 totals 17 residues. The CDR3 DNA follows: TGTGCCAGTAGCTTTTACCCGCCGGGACAGGGGGATGACATTCAGTACTTC. This codes for CASSFYPPGQGDDIQYF.

This clone was counted a single time. This rearrangement joins TRBV21-1 to TRBJ1-1; TRBD1, the table's D call, lacks a check against the DNA. TRBV21-1 is a pseudogene segment. The CDR3 length is 18 residues. CDR3 sequence reads: CASSKIPHFHRGDTEAFF. The CDR3 region has the DNA TGTGCCAGCAGCAAAATCCCCCATTTCCACAGGGGTGACACTGAAGCTTTCTTT.

This clone occurred a few times. This chain joins TRBV3-1 (or the pseudogene TRBV3-2) and TRBJ2-5, with 9 nucleotides matching TRBD2. CDR1 is LGHDT, CDR2 YNNKEL, per germline (reference sequence). This CDR3 has 16 amino acids. V was clipped by 1 base and J by 1 base; unmatched bases: 4. The CDR3 DNA is TGTGCCAGCAGCCAAGGTCTAGCGGGACTCCAAGAGACCCAGTACTTC. This gives the protein CASSQGLAGLQETQYF.

In this sample, this clone turned up once. The chain combines TRBV6-2 or TRBV6-3 with TRBJ2-1; TRBD2 agrees at 15 bases. The CDR3 covers 16 residues. The V gene end was trimmed by 4 bases and the J gene end by 9 bases; junction bases not matched to a gene: 7. CDR1 is MNHEY and CDR2 is SVGEGT in the germline V gene. The CDR3 bases are TGTGCCAGCAGTTCCAGGACTAGCGGGAGGGCCGGTGAGCAGTTCTTC. This translates into CASSSRTSGRAGEQFF.

The chain couples TRBV15 to TRBJ2-3; D uncertain. With 0 bases removed from V and 2 bases from J, the gap between germline ends came to 9 bases. The CDR3 is made up of 15 amino acids. CDR1 and CDR2 (germline): LNHNV, YYDKDF (reference sequence). The CDR3 loop is CATSRDFSVTDTQYF. The CDR3 DNA sequence: TGTGCCACCAGCAGAGATTTCTCCGTCACAGATACGCAGTATTTT.

In this sample, this clone turned up once. V gene TRBV19 combines with J gene TRBJ2-1; TRBD2 matches at 8 bases. Trimming at V came to 4 bases and at J to 3 bases, leaving 11 bases not matched to a gene. Germline V gene data show CDR1 as LNHDA and CDR2 as SQIVND (reference sequence). This CDR3 is 17 amino acids long. In DNA form, the CDR3 reads TGTGCCAGTAGTAGGGCCTCCGGGGGGGCCTTCTACAATGAGCAGTTCTTC. Its translation: CASSRASGGAFYNEQFF.

The V gene is TRBV5-1, the J gene TRBJ2-7; 7 bases are shared with TRBD1. Germline CDR1 SGHRS, CDR2 YFSETQ. With V trimmed by 2 bases and J by 0 bases, 11 bases remained unmatched. The CDR3 length is 17 residues. In DNA, the CDR3 is TGCGCCAGCAGCTTCCTCGTGACAGGGACCAGCTCCTACGAGCAGTACTTC. Translated, it gives CASSFLVTGTSSYEQYF. Filled out from reference TRBV5-1 and TRBJ2-7, the complete variable domain reads KAGVTQTPRYLIKTRGQQVTLSCSPISGHRSVSWYQQTPGQGLQFLFEYFSETQRNKGNFPGRFSGRQFSNSRSEMNVSTLELGDSALYLCASSFLVTGTSSYEQYFGPGTRLTVT.

This chain uses TRBV27 with TRBJ2-1; TRBD2 matches at 14 bases. Trimming at V came to 2 bases and at J to 3 bases, leaving 9 bases not matched to a gene. The length of the CDR3 is 19 residues. Germline lookup yields CDR1 MNHEY and CDR2 SMNVEV (reference sequence). DNA of the CDR3: TGTGCCAGCAGTTTAACGGGACTAGCGGGAGCCCCGGTCTACAATGAGCAGTTCTTC. Protein product: CASSLTGLAGAPVYNEQFF.

The V gene is TRBV4-1, the J gene TRBJ2-7; TRBD1 might be the D (6 bases). Germline V gene data show CDR1 as MGHRA and CDR2 as YSYEKL. The CDR3 is 17 amino acids. Trimming removed 2 bases from V and 0 bases from J, with 17 bases in between. The CDR3 loop reads CASSQNQARTASYEQYF. The CDR3 DNA reads as TGCGCCAGCAGCCAAAATCAGGCACGGACAGCCTCCTACGAGCAGTACTTC.

The rearrangement uses TRBV4-2 and TRBJ1-5; 7 bases agree with TRBD1. With V trimmed by 1 base and J by 4 bases, 4 bases remained unmatched. Per germline, CDR1 LGHNA and CDR2 YNFKEQ. CDR3 length equals 15 residues. In DNA form, the CDR3 reads TGTGCCAGCAGCCAAGGGCCGGGACAGAATCAGCCCCAGCATTTT. This translates into CASSQGPGQNQPQHF.

V usage is TRBV5-1 and J usage is TRBJ2-2; 9 nucleotides line up with TRBD2. There are 15 residues in the CDR3. Germline assignment: CDR1 SGHRS and CDR2 YFSETQ. V gave up 3 bases and J gave up 3 bases; unmatched junction bases: 3. CDR3: CASSSGLADTGELFF. The CDR3, as DNA: TGCGCCAGCAGCTCGGGACTAGCCGACACCGGGGAGCTGTTTTTT.

The rearrangement joins TRBV5-4 to TRBJ1-3; 9 bases align to TRBD1. CDR1 is SGHNT, CDR2 YYREEE, per germline (reference sequence). Germline trimming cut 4 bases from V and 3 bases from J; bases unmatched to any gene: 5. CDR3 length: 15 residues. The CDR3 DNA reads TGTGCCAGCAGCATGGGACAGGGTTATGGAAACACCATATATTTT. Translated: CASSMGQGYGNTIYF. The full variable domain, in which reference TRBV5-4 and TRBJ1-3 provide the parts outside the CDR3, is ETGVTQSPTHLIKTRGQQVTLRCSSQSGHNTVSWYQQALGQGPQFIFQYYREEENGRGNFPPRFSGLQFPNYSSELNVNALELDDSALYLCASSMGQGYGNTIYFGEGSWLTVV.

This chain links TRBV27 with TRBJ2-7; no firm D call. Germline V gene data show CDR1 as MNHEY and CDR2 as SMNVEV (reference sequence). This CDR3 has 14 amino acids. Trimming left V 5 bases short and J 3 bases short, with 14 bases between. In DNA form, the CDR3 reads TGTGCCAGCAGTCCTGACACGAAAGTCTACGAGCAGTACTTC. It codes for CASSPDTKVYEQYF.

The V and J genes are TRBV6-5 and TRBJ2-7; D remains unclear. This CDR3 is built from 14 residues. V lost 7 bases, J lost 0 bases, and 13 bases lay in between. CDR1 is MNHEY and CDR2 is SVGAGI in the germline V gene. CDR3 nucleotide sequence: TGTGCCAGCACCAAGACTGGAGCCTCCTACGAGCAGTACTTC. This translates into CASTKTGASYEQYF.

This sequence joins TRBV5-4 and TRBJ2-1; 9 bases map to TRBD2. The CDR3 length is 17 residues. V shed 4 bases, J shed 5 bases, and the junction held 13 bases outside the gene matches. CDR1 is SGHNT, CDR2 YYREEE, per germline (reference sequence). The CDR3 loop reads CASSRPGVASGDNEQFF. The DNA for the CDR3 is TGTGCCAGCAGCCGGCCCGGCGTGGCTAGCGGGGACAATGAGCAGTTCTTC.

This clone was detected only once. The chain recombines TRBV4-1 with TRBJ1-5; perhaps TRBD1 as D (6 bases). CDR1 and CDR2 from the germline V gene are MGHRA and YSYEKL. The CDR3 loop spans 15 amino acids. V was pared by 1 base and J by 5 bases, with 12 bases between. The CDR3 loop is CASSQGVQGYQPQHF. In DNA form, the CDR3 reads TGCGCCAGCAGCCAAGGGGTACAGGGATATCAGCCCCAGCATTTT.

This clone was picked up a small number of times. This chain links TRBV2 with TRBJ1-6; 9 bases agree with TRBD1. Per the germline V gene, CDR1 is SNHLY and CDR2 is FYNNEI. This CDR3 is 16 amino acids long. Trimming at V came to 6 bases and at J to 0 bases, leaving 3 bases not matched to a gene. The CDR3 coding sequence is TGTGCCAGCAGGGACAGGGGAAGCTCCTATAATTCACCCCTCCACTTT. This sequence encodes CASRDRGSSYNSPLHF.

The gene calls are TRBV4-3 and TRBJ2-2, with TRBD1 matching 7 bases. Germline loops: CDR1 LGHNA, CDR2 YSLEER. The CDR3 has 15 residues. Trimming took 3 bases from V and 6 from J; bases not matched to a gene: 7. The CDR3 here is CASSQARGSSGELFF. CDR3 DNA: TGCGCCAGCAGCCAGGCCAGGGGGTCGTCCGGGGAGCTGTTTTTT.

This chain connects TRBV24-1 to TRBJ2-1, with 7 positions matching TRBD2. The J segment lost 1 base and the V segment lost 7 bases, leaving 15 bases of the junction unmatched. The CDR3 sequence is 18 residues long. The germline V gene has CDR1 KGHDR and CDR2 SFDVKD. In DNA, the CDR3 is TGTGCCACCAGCAAAACGGAGTGGGGGGAGGGTTCCTACAATGAGCAGTTCTTC. Its protein product is CATSKTEWGEGSYNEQFF.

This clone was picked up one time. This sequence joins TRBV9 and TRBJ1-3; the D is unclear. There are 15 residues in the CDR3. Trimming took 1 base from V and 1 from J, leaving 9 bases between them. CDR1 and CDR2 from the germline V gene are SGDLS and YYNGEE. CDR3 in DNA: TGTGCCAGCAGCGTAAGGGAGGGATCTGGAAACACCATATATTTT. The encoded protein is CASSVREGSGNTIYF.